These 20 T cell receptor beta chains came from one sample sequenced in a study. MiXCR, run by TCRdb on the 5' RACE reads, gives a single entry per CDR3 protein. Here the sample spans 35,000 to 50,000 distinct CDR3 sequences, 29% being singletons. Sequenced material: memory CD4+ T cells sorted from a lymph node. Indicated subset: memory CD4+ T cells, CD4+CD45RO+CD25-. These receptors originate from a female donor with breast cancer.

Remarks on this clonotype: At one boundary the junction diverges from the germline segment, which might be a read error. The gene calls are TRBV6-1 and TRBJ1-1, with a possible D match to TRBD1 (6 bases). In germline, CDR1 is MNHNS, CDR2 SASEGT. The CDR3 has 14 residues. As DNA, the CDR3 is TGTACCAGCAGCCTAAACAGGGTACGCACTGAAGCTTTCTTT. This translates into CTSSLNRVRTEAFF.

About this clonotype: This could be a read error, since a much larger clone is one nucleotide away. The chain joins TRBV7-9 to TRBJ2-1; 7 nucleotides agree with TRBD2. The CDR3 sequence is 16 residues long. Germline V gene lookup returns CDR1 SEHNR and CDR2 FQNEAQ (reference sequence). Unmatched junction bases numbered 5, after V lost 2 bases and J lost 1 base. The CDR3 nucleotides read TGTGCCAGCAGCTTAAGTCTAGCGGAGTCCTACAATGAGCAGTTCTTC. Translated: CASSLSLAESYNEQFF.

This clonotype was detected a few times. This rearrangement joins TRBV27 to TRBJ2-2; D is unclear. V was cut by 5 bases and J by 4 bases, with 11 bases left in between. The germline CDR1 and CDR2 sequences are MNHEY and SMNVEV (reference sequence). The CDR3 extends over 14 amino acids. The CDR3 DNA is TGTGCCAGCAGTATGGGTTTAATCACCGGGGAGCTGTTTTTT. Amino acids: CASSMGLITGELFF.

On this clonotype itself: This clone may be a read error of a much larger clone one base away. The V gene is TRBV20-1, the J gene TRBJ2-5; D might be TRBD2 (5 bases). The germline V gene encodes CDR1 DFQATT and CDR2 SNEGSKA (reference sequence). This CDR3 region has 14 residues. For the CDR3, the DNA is TGCAGTGCCCGACGCCCAGCTAGGTGGGAGACCCGGTACTTC. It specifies CSARRPARWETRYF.

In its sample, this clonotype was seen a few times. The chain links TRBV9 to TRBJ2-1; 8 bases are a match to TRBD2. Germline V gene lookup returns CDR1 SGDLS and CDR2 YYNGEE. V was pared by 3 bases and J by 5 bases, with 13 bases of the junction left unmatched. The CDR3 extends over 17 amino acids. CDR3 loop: CASSERPGGLRDNEQFF. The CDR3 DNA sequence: TGTGCCAGCAGCGAAAGGCCGGGGGGGCTACGGGACAATGAGCAGTTCTTC.

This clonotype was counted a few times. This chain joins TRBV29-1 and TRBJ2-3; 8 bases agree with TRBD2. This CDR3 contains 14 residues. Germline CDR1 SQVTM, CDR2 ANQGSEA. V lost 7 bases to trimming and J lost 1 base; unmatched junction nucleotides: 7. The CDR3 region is CSAGRGARTDTQYF. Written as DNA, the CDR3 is TGCAGCGCCGGGCGGGGGGCGCGCACAGATACGCAGTATTTT.

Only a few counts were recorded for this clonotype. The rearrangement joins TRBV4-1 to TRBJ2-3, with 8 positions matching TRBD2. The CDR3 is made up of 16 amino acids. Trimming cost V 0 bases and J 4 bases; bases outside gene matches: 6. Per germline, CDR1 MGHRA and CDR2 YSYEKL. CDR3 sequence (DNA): TGCGCCAGCAGCCAAGACAACGGGGGGGCCGCAGATACGCAGTATTTT. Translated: CASSQDNGGAADTQYF.

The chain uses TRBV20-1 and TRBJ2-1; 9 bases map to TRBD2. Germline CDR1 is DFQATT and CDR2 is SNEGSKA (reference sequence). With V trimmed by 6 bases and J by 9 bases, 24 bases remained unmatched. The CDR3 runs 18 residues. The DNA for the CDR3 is TGCAGTGCCGTTTTTTACAGATCCGGGTCTAGCGGGATAAGTGAGCAGTTCTTC. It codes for CSAVFYRSGSSGISEQFF.

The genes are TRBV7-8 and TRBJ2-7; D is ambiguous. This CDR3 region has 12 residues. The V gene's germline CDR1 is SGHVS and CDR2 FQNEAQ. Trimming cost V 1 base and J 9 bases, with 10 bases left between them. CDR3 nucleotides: TGTGCCAGCAGCTTAGATATTTGGTCGCAGTACTTC. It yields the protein CASSLDIWSQYF.

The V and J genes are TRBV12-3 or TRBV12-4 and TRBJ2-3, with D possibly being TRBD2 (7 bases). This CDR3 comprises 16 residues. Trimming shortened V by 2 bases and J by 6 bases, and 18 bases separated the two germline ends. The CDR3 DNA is TGTGCCAGCAGTTTACTCGGGGGGCACGAGTCGGATACGCAGTATTTT. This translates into CASSLLGGHESDTQYF.

CDR3 coding DNA: TGCAGCGCCTTAAGACAGGGATTGACAGATACGCAGTATTTT. As protein: CSALRQGLTDTQYF. This chain connects TRBV29-1 to TRBJ2-3; 7 nucleotides line up with TRBD1. With V trimmed by 7 bases and J by 3 bases, 10 bases remained unmatched. The V gene's germline CDR1 is SQVTM and CDR2 ANQGSEA. The CDR3 sequence is 14 residues long.

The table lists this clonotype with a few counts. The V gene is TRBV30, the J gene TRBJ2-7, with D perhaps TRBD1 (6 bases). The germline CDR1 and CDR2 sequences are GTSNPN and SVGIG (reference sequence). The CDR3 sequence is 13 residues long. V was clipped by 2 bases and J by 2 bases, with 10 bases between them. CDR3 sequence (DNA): TGTGCCTGGAGTACAGGGAGAGCCTACGAGCAGTACTTC. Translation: CAWSTGRAYEQYF.

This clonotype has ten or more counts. CDR3 sequence: CAGGPLGQMTDTQYF. The DNA of the CDR3 is TGTGCCGGGGGACCTCTAGGGCAGATGACAGATACGCAGTATTTT. The chain recombines TRBV6-1 with TRBJ2-3, with D perhaps assigned TRBD1 or TRBD2 (5 bases each). This CDR3 has 15 amino acids. Germline V gene sequence: CDR1 MNHNS, CDR2 SASEGT. The V end was cut by 11 bases, the J end by 3 bases, with 21 bases between.

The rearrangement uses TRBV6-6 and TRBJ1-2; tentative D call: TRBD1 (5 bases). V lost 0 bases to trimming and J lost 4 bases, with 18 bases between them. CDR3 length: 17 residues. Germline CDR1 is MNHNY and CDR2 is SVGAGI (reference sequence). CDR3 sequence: CASSYSSSGTSTYGYTF. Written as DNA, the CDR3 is TGTGCCAGCAGTTACTCGAGTTCTGGGACGTCGACCTATGGCTACACCTTC.

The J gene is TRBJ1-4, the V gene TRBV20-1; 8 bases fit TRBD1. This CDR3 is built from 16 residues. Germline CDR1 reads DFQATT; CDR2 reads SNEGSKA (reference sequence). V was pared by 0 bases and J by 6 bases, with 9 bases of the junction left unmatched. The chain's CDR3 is CSARDLRDRGDEKLFF. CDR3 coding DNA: TGCAGTGCTAGAGACCTCCGAGACAGGGGAGATGAAAAACTGTTTTTT.

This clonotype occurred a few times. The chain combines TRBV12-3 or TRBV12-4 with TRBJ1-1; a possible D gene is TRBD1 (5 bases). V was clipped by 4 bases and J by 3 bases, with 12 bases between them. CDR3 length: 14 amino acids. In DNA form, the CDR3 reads TGTGCCAGCAGTTCTCGGGGGGAGGACACTGAAGCTTTCTTT. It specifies CASSSRGEDTEAFF.

The CDR3 sequence is CASTETGAGGYTF. The CDR3 nucleotides read TGTGCCAGCACCGAAACCGGGGCAGGCGGCTACACCTTC. The chain is built from TRBV6-1 and TRBJ1-2; a weak D match, TRBD1 (5 bases). Trimming removed 7 bases at V and 8 bases at J, with 17 bases between. In germline, CDR1 is MNHNS, CDR2 SASEGT. This CDR3 is built from 13 residues.

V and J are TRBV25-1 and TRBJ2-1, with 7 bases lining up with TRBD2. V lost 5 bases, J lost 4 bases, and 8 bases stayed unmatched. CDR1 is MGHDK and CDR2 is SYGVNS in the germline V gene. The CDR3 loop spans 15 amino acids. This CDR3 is CASSPQVGGYNEQFF. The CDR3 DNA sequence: TGTGCCAGCAGTCCCCAGGTGGGAGGGTACAATGAGCAGTTCTTC.

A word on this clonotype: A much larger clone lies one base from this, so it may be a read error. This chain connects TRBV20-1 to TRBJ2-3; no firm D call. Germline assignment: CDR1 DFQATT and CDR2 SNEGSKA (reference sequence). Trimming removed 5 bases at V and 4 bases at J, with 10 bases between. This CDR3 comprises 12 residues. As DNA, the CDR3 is TGCAGTGCTCTTCGGCGTTCAGATACGCAGTATTTT. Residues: CSALRRSDTQYF.

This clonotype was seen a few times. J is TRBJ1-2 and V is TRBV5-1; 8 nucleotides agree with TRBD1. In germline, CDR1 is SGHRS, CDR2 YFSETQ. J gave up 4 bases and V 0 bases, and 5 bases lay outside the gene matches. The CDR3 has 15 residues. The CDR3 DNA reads TGCGCCAGCAGCTTGGGACAGGGGTCTATCTATGGCTACACCTTC. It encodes CASSLGQGSIYGYTF.